Described below is a single T cell receptor beta chain sequence and its context. This sample was taken from a study of blood T cell repertoires in COVID-19. Study summary: The United States, Italy and Spain provided the acute and convalescent COVID-19 samples. Sources were T cells, B-cell-depleted T cells, or PBMCs; the material itself was cDNA or gDNA.

The CDR3 runs 15 residues. The V end lost 6 bases, the J end lost 1 base, and 12 bases lay between the germline ends. Germline assignment: CDR1 MNHEY and CDR2 SMNVEV (reference sequence). As processed by the authors: Estimated nucleated cell counts came from reference gene primer amplification. Measured with immunoSEQ multiplex PCR; TCRdb has only the in-frame clones, and not every one. V and J calls and clone size are copied from that table; D and trimming were computed from the DNA. Among around 70,000 clones, 90% were seen once, and the ten largest hold about 8.9%. V gene TRBV27 combines with J gene TRBJ2-2; perhaps TRBD2 as D (5 bases). The sequenced sample was peripheral blood. The receptor was derived from a human donor in a cohort sampled during active COVID-19. DNA of the CDR3: TGTGCCAGCAGCGGACTGGAGAAGAACACCGGGGAGCTGTTTTTT. It codes for CASSGLEKNTGELFF.